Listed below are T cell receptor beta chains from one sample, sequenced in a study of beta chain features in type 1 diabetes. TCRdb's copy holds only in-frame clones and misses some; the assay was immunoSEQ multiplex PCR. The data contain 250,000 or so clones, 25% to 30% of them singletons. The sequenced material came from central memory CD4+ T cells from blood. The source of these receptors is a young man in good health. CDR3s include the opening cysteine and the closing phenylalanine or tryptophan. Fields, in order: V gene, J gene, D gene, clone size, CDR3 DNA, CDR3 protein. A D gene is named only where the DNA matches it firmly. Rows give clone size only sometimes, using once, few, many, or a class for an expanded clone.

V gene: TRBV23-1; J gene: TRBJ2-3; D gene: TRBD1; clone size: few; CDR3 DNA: TGCGCCAGCAGTCACCATAGACAGGGAAGGACAGATACGCAGTATTTT; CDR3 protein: CASSHHRQGRTDTQYF
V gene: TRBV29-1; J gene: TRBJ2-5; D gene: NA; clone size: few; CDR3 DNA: TGCAGCGGCGTACGGGACGTGCAAGAGACCCAGTACTTC; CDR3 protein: CSGVRDVQETQYF
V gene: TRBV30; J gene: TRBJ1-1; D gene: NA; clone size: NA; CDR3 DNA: TGTGCCTGGAGTGATGTCTCTGAAGCTTTCTTT; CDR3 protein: CAWSDVSEAFF
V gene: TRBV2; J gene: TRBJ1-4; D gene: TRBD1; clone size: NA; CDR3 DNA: TGTGCCAGCAGTCAGGACAGGGGTAGTGAAAAACTGTTTTTT; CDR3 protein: CASSQDRGSEKLFF
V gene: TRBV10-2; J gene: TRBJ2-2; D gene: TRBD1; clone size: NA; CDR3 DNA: TGCGCCAGCAGGGGACAGGGCCTTTCAACCGGGGAGCTGTTTTTT; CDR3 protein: CASRGQGLSTGELFF
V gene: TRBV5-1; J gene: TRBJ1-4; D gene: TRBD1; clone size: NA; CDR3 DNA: TGCGCCAGCAGGGGACAGGGCGGGGAAAAACTGTTTTTT; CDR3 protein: CASRGQGGEKLFF
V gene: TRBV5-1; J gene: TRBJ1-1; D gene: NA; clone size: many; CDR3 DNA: TGCGCCAGCAGCTTGGAGGGCAAGAACACTGAAGCTTTCTTT; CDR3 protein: CASSLEGKNTEAFF
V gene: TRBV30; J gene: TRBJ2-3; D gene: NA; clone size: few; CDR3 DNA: TGTGCCTGGAGTGAAGGAGGCGTAACAGATACGCAGTATTTT; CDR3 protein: CAWSEGGVTDTQYF
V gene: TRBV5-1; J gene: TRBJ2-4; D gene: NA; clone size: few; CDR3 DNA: TGCGCCAGCAGCTTGGGGGACCTAGCCAAAAACATTCAGTACTTC; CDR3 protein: CASSLGDLAKNIQYF
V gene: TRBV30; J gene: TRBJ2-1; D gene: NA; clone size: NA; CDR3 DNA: TGTGCCTGGAGCCGACAGGAGTACAATGAGCAGTTCTTC; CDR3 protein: CAWSRQEYNEQFF
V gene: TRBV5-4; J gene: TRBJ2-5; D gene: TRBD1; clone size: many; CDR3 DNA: TGTGCCAGCAGCTTGACGACAGGGGGCGGTGAGACCCAGTACTTC; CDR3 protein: CASSLTTGGGETQYF
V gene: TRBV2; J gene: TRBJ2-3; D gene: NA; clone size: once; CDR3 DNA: TGTGCCAGCAGTGCGGCTCGGTCGAGCACAGATACGCAGTATTTT; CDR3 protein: CASSAARSSTDTQYF
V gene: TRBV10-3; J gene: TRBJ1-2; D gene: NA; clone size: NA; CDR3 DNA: TGTGCCATCAGTGAGTCTGGGGTAGACTATGGCTACACCTTC; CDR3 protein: CAISESGVDYGYTF
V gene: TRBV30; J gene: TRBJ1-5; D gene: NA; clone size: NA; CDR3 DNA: TGTGCCTGGAGTGTATCGGGGGGTGGCAATCAGCCCCAGCATTTT; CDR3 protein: CAWSVSGGGNQPQHF
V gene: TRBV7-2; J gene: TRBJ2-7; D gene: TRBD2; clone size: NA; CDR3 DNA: TGTGCCAGCAGCCATACTAGCGGGAGCTCCTACGAGCAGTACTTC; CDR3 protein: CASSHTSGSSYEQYF
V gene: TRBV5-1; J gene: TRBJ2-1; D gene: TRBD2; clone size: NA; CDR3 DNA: TGCGCCAGCAGCTTGAGCGGGAGGAGCTCCTACAATGAGCAGTTCTTC; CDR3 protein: CASSLSGRSSYNEQFF
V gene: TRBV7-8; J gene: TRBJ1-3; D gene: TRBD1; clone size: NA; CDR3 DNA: TGTGCCAGCAGCCCGCAGGGACAGGGGATGGGAAACACCATATATTTT; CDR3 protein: CASSPQGQGMGNTIYF
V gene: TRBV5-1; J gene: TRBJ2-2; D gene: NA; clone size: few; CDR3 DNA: TGCGCCAGCAGCCAAGAAGGACTAAACACCGGGGAGCTGTTTTTT; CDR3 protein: CASSQEGLNTGELFF
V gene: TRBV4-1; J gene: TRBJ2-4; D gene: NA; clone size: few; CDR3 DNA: TGCGCCAGCAGGAGGGATAACATTCAGTACTTC; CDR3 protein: CASRRDNIQYF
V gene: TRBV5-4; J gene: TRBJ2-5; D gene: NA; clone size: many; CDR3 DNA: TGTGCCAGCAGCCCGGACTGGGAGACCCAGTACTTC; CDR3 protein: CASSPDWETQYF
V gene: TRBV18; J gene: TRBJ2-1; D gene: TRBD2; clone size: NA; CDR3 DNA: TGTGCCAGCTCACCAGGACTAGCGGGTGAGCAGTTCTTC; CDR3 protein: CASSPGLAGEQFF
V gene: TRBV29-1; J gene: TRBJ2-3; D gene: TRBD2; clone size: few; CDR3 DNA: TGCAGCGTTTCTACTAGCGGGAGGGCAGATACGCAGTATTTT; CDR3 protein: CSVSTSGRADTQYF
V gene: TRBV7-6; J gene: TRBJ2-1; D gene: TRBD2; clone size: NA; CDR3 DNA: TGTGCCAGCAGCTTAGCGGCACTAGCGGACAATGAGCAGTTCTTC; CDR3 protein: CASSLAALADNEQFF
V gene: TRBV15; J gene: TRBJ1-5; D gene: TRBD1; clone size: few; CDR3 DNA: TGTGCCACCAGTCCAGACAGGGGAAGCAATCAGCCCCAGCATTTT; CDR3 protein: CATSPDRGSNQPQHF
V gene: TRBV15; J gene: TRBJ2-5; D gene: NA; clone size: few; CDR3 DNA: TGTGCCACCAGCAGAGATAGAGGGGCCCAAGAGACCCAGTACTTC; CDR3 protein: CATSRDRGAQETQYF
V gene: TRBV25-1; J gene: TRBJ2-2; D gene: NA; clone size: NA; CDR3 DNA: TGTGCCAGTCCCGGAAACACCGGGGAGCTGTTTTTT; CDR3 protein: CASPGNTGELFF
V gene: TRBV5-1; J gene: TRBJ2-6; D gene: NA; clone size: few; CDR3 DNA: TGCGCCAGCAGCTTGGCGGGACCGAGCTCTGGGGCCAACGTCCTGACTTTC; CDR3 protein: CASSLAGPSSGANVLTF
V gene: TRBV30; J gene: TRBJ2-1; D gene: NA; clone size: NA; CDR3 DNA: TGTGCCTTACAGGGTTACAATGAGCAGTTCTTC; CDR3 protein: CALQGYNEQFF
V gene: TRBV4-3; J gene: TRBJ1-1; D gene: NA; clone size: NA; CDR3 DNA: TGCGCCAGCAGCCAAACGCTTAGTACTGAAGCTTTCTTT; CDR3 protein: CASSQTLSTEAFF
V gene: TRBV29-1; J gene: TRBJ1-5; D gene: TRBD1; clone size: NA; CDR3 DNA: TGCAGCGTTAAACTACAGGGGGATGGCAATCAGCCCCAGCATTTT; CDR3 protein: CSVKLQGDGNQPQHF
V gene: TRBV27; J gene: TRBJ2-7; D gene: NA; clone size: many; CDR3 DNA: TGTGCCAGCAGTTCAGTTCCGGACAGCTCCTACGAGCAGTACTTC; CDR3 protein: CASSSVPDSSYEQYF
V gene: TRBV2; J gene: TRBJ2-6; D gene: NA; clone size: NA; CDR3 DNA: TGTGCCAGCCGAGAATATGCTGGGGCCAACGTCCTGACTTTC; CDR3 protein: CASREYAGANVLTF
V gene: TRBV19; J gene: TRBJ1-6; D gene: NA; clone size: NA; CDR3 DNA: TGTGCCAGTAGTCCCTCTATACCGGGACTGCCAAATTCACCCCTCCACTTT; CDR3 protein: CASSPSIPGLPNSPLHF
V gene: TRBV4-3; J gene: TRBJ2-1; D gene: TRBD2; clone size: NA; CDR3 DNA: TGCGCCAGCAGCCAAGCGCTAGCGGGAGGGCTCGGCTCCTACAATGAGCAGTTCTTC; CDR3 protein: CASSQALAGGLGSYNEQFF
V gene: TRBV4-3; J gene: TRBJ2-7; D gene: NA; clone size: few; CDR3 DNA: TGCGCCAGCAGCCAAGAACACGATTTCGGGTACGAGCAGTACTTC; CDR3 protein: CASSQEHDFGYEQYF
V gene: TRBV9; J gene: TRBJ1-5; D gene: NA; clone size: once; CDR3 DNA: TGTGCCAGCAGCGCCACAGCTGGCAATCAGCCCCAGCATTTT; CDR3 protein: CASSATAGNQPQHF
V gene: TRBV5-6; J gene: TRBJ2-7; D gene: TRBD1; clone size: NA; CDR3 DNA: TGTGCCAGCAGCACTGACAGGGGGAGCGGGCAGTACTTC; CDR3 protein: CASSTDRGSGQYF
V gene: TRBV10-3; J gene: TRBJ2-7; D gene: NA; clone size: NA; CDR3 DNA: TGTGCCACCAAGGGGCTAGTCAAGGAAGAGCAGTACTTC; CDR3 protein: CATKGLVKEEQYF
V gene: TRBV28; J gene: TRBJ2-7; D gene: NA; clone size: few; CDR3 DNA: TGTGCCACCCGTGAGCGGGCCTCCTACGAGCAGTACTTC; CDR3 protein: CATRERASYEQYF
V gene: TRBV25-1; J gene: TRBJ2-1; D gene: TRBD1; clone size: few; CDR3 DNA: TGTGCCACCGGGGACAGGGCCAATGAGCAGTTCTTC; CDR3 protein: CATGDRANEQFF
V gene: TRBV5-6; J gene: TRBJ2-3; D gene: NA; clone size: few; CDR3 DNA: TGTGCCAGCAGCTCGGCCTTCCGGGGGTCCACAGATACGCAGTATTTT; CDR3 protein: CASSSAFRGSTDTQYF
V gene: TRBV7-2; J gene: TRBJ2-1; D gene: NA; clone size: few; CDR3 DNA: TGTGCCAGCAGCATTAGAGCGGGTTCCTCCTACAATGAGCAGTTCTTC; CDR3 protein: CASSIRAGSSYNEQFF
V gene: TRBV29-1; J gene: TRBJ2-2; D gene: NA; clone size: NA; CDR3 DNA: TGCAGCGCTACCAAGTCCACCGGGGAGCTGTTTTTT; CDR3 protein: CSATKSTGELFF
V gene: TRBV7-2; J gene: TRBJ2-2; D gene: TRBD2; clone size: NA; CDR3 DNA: TGTGCCAGCAGCTTTCGTCGAACGGGAGGGAACACCGGGGAGCTGTTTTTT; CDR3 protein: CASSFRRTGGNTGELFF
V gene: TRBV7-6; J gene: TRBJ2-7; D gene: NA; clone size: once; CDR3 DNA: TGTGCCAGCAGTGCAACAGGGTCCTACGAGCAGTACTTC; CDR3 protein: CASSATGSYEQYF
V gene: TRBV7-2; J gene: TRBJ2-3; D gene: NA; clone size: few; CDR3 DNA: TGTGCCAGCAGCTTGGACTACACAGATACGCAGTATTTT; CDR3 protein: CASSLDYTDTQYF
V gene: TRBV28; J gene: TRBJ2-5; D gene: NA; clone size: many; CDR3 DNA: TGTGCCAGCAGACACCGCCGGCGGTATGAAGAGACCCAGTACTTC; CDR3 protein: CASRHRRRYEETQYF
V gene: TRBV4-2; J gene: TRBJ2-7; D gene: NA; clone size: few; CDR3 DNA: TGTGCCAGCAGCCAAGGGGACGGACTCTACGAGCAGTACTTC; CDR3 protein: CASSQGDGLYEQYF
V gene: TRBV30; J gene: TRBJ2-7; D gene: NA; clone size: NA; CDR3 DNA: TGTGCCTGGAGCTGGGCCGGCCAGCGCTACGAGCAGTACTTC; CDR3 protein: CAWSWAGQRYEQYF
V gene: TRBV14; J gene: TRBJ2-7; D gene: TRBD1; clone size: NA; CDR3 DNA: TGTGCCAGCAGCCAAGGCCTGGGACAGTCCTACGAGCAGTACTTC; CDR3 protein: CASSQGLGQSYEQYF
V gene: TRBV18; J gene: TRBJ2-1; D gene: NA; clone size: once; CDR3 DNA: TGTGCCAGCAAACCAAGCTCCTACAATGAGCAGTTCTTC; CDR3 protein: CASKPSSYNEQFF